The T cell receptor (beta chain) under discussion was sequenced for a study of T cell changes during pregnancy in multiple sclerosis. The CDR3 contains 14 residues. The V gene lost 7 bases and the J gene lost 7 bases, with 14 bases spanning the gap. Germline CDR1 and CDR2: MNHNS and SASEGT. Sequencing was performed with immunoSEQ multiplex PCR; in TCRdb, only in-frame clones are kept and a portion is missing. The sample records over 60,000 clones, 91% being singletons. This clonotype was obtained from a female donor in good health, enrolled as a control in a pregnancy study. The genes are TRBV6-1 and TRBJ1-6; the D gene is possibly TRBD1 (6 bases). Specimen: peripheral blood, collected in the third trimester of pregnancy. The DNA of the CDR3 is TGTGCCAGCAAGAGGAACAGGGACAATTCACCCCTCCACTTT. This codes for CASKRNRDNSPLHF.